These 13 T cell receptor beta chains were sequenced from one sample in a study of early T cells in non-severe SARS-CoV-2 infection. TCRdb redid the calling of the 5' RACE reads with MiXCR, one entry per CDR3 protein. The repertoire holds around 80,000 distinct CDR3 sequences, approximately 13% seen once, with approximately 5.7% in the top ten. The sequenced material came from whole blood. The receptors shown here come from an adult who was a healthcare worker with PCR-confirmed SARS-CoV-2 infection or an uninfected control (not recorded which).

This clonotype was recorded at least ten times. This chain connects TRBV28 to TRBJ2-1; maybe TRBD1 (5 bases). V was pared by 2 bases and J by 5 bases, with 13 bases between. This CDR3 contains 15 residues. The germline V gene has CDR1 MDHEN and CDR2 SYDVKM. CDR3 coding DNA: TGTGCCAGCAGTTTAGTCCAGGGCGTCAACAATGAGCAGTTCTTC. Residues: CASSLVQGVNNEQFF.

This clonotype showed up many times. The genes are TRBV11-3 and TRBJ1-1; 7 positions match TRBD1. Trimming took 5 bases from V and 5 from J; bases not matched to a gene: 5. Germline V gene sequence: CDR1 SGHNT, CDR2 YENEEA. There are 13 residues in the CDR3. CDR3 sequence: CASSPDRKTEAFF. The CDR3 nucleotides are TGTGCCAGCAGCCCGGACAGGAAGACTGAAGCTTTCTTT.

This clonotype was seen many times. V is TRBV4-1 and J is TRBJ1-5, with D possibly matching TRBD1 (6 bases). Per germline, CDR1 MGHRA and CDR2 YSYEKL. The CDR3 consists of 18 residues. V lost 1 base and J 2 bases, leaving 18 bases between the germline ends. In DNA form, the CDR3 reads TGCGCCAGCAGCCAAGGAGCCGCGGCAGGGGTTGGCAATCAGCCCCAGCATTTT. Translated, it gives CASSQGAAAGVGNQPQHF.

This rearrangement joins TRBV6-2 or TRBV6-3 to TRBJ2-7; 7 bases match TRBD1. Trimming cost V 5 bases and J 4 bases; bases outside gene matches: 8. The CDR3 totals 14 residues. The germline gives CDR1 MNHEY, CDR2 SVGEGT. The CDR3 here is CASSPLRGPYEQYF. CDR3 DNA: TGTGCCAGCAGTCCCTTAAGGGGGCCATACGAGCAGTACTTC.

This clonotype was detected many times. This rearrangement joins TRBV5-4 to TRBJ2-3; 7 positions agree with TRBD2. Germline CDR1 is SGHNT and CDR2 is YYREEE (reference sequence). The CDR3 is 15 residues long. The V and J ends lost 2 bases and 6 bases, in that order; junction bases with no gene match: 9. CDR3 amino acids: CASSFPSGRRDTQYF. The CDR3 coding sequence is TGTGCCAGCAGCTTTCCTAGCGGAAGAAGGGATACGCAGTATTTT.

This clonotype turned up a few times. This chain links TRBV20-1 with TRBJ1-4; TRBD1 agrees at 9 bases. Trimming cost V 2 bases and J 2 bases; bases outside gene matches: 6. The CDR3 extends over 16 amino acids. CDR1 DFQATT and CDR2 SNEGSKA come from the germline V gene (reference sequence). The CDR3 spells CSARSGQGWTNEKLFF. In DNA form, the CDR3 reads TGCAGTGCTAGATCTGGACAGGGGTGGACTAATGAAAAACTGTTTTTT.

This clonotype was recorded at least ten times. The chain uses TRBV29-1 and TRBJ2-1, with 8 bases aligning to TRBD2. The germline V gene encodes CDR1 SQVTM and CDR2 ANQGSEA. V lost 4 bases and J lost 0; bases outside the gene matches: 14. There are 18 residues in the CDR3. CDR3: CSVVTGLGSGGSYNEQFF. The CDR3, as DNA: TGCAGCGTTGTGACCGGCCTGGGAAGCGGGGGCTCCTACAATGAGCAGTTCTTC.

The chain has TRBV20-1 and TRBJ2-3; tentative D call: TRBD1 (5 bases). Germline V gene sequence: CDR1 DFQATT, CDR2 SNEGSKA (reference sequence). This CDR3 region has 15 residues. With 0 bases removed from V and 5 bases from J, the gap between germline ends came to 15 bases. The CDR3 DNA reads as TGCAGTGCTAGAGATCCAAGGGGCCCCGGAGATACGCAGTATTTT. Its translation is CSARDPRGPGDTQYF.

The chain has TRBV28 and TRBJ1-6, with D tentatively TRBD1 (6 bases). CDR1 is MDHEN and CDR2 is SYDVKM in the germline V gene. This CDR3 spans 14 amino acids. Trimming took off 3 bases at V and 6 bases at J, with 9 bases between the two ends. This CDR3 is CASSFPQGNSPLHF. The CDR3 DNA reads TGTGCCAGCAGTTTCCCACAGGGTAATTCACCCCTCCACTTT.

The chain carries TRBV5-1 and TRBJ2-2, with D perhaps TRBD1 (6 bases). The V gene's germline CDR1 is SGHRS and CDR2 YFSETQ. Trimming took off 1 base at V and 2 bases at J, with 12 bases between the two ends. The CDR3 is 16 residues long. The CDR3 DNA reads TGCGCCAGCAGCTTGATAGGGACACCAAACACCGGGGAGCTGTTTTTT. Residues: CASSLIGTPNTGELFF.

The CDR3 is CASSARDLPGRETQYF. In nucleotides, the CDR3 is TGTGCCAGCAGTGCGCGGGACCTCCCCGGTCGGGAGACCCAGTACTTC. This sequence joins TRBV27 and TRBJ2-5; TRBD2 might be the D (6 bases). This CDR3 has 16 residues. CDR1 and CDR2 (germline): MNHEY, SMNVEV (reference sequence). The V gene lost 5 bases and the J gene lost 5 bases, with 21 bases spanning the gap.

This clonotype was observed a few times. This chain uses TRBV6-1 with TRBJ1-3, with no clear D. Trimming shortened V by 5 bases and J by 4 bases, and 9 bases separated the two germline ends. The CDR3 loop spans 13 amino acids. From germline, CDR1 is MNHNS and CDR2 SASEGT. CDR3 loop: CASSLPEGNTIYF. In DNA, the CDR3 is TGTGCCAGCAGTCTCCCCGAGGGAAACACCATATATTTT.

This clonotype was counted only a few times. The chain links TRBV14 to TRBJ1-2, with D maybe TRBD1 (5 bases). Trimming took off 4 bases at V and 3 bases at J, with 24 bases between the two ends. Germline lookup yields CDR1 SGHDN and CDR2 FVKESK. This CDR3 comprises 18 residues. The CDR3 here is CASSPRGTDHLPYYGYTF. In DNA form, the CDR3 reads TGTGCCAGCAGCCCGCGGGGGACTGACCACCTCCCTTACTATGGCTACACCTTC.